The 10 T cell receptor beta chains listed next were all sequenced from one sample in a study of Ad26.COV2.S vaccination and SARS-CoV-2 variants. Libraries were prepared by immunoSEQ multiplex PCR; TCRdb keeps only in-frame clonotypes and omits some of them. The table lists some 400,000 clones, roughly 90% of them singletons. Treatment of the sample: 15 to 20 received Ad26.COV2.S at low or high dose, single or two shots; about five received placebo; per-sample allocation not given. Material that was analyzed had been drawn on day 63 after the first vaccine or placebo injection. The specimen comprised peripheral blood, sampled in a trial of Ad26.COV2.S vaccine versus placebo. The receptors derive from a person between 18 and 65 years old who received the Ad26.COV2.S COVID-19 vaccine or a placebo.

The genes are TRBV25-1 and TRBJ2-3, with 7 nucleotides matching TRBD1. CDR1 and CDR2 from the germline V gene are MGHDK and SYGVNS. V lost 6 bases, J lost 3 bases, and 9 bases stayed unmatched. The CDR3 length is 15 residues. The CDR3 DNA is TGTGCCAGCAGCATAGGACAGGTCCTGACAGATACGCAGTATTTT. Protein sequence: CASSIGQVLTDTQYF.

Comment on this clone: Other DNA sequences in the sample encode the same CDR3. This chain uses TRBV5-1 with TRBJ2-7, with D perhaps matching TRBD2 (5 bases). Trimming removed 0 bases from V and 2 bases from J, with 6 bases in between. The CDR3 consists of 13 residues. Germline V gives CDR1 SGHRS, CDR2 YFSETQ. The DNA of the CDR3 is TGCGCCAGCAGCTTGGGAGGGCCCTACGAGCAGTACTTC. This encodes CASSLGGPYEQYF.

The J gene is TRBJ1-4, the V gene TRBV10-1; 7 bases match TRBD1. This CDR3 comprises 13 residues. J was trimmed by 2 bases and V by 8 bases; bases with no gene match: 2. Looked up from germline, CDR1 is WNHNN and CDR2 is SYGVQD (reference sequence). As DNA, the CDR3 is TGCGCCAGCCCGGACAGGACTAATGAAAAACTGTTTTTT. Protein sequence: CASPDRTNEKLFF.

A single count supports this clone. The chain combines TRBV6-5 with TRBJ1-3; 7 nucleotides agree with TRBD1. The CDR3 is 14 residues long. CDR1 MNHEY and CDR2 SVGAGI come from the germline V gene. Trimming took 7 bases from V and 4 from J; bases not matched to a gene: 7. The chain's CDR3 is CASMAGTAGNTIYF. CDR3 sequence (DNA): TGTGCCAGCATGGCCGGGACAGCAGGAAACACCATATATTTT.

The chain recombines TRBV2 with TRBJ2-7; TRBD1 matches at 7 bases. This CDR3 comprises 14 residues. V dropped 7 bases and J dropped 7; count of bases not matched to a gene: 13. Germline CDR1 is SNHLY and CDR2 is FYNNEI. In DNA form, the CDR3 reads TGTGCCAGCACACTGTACAGGGGAAAGGGAGAGCAGTACTTC. It codes for CASTLYRGKGEQYF.

This clone has only a few counts. V is TRBV3-1 (or the pseudogene TRBV3-2) and J is TRBJ1-1; 8 bases fit TRBD1. V dropped 8 bases and J dropped 4; count of bases not matched to a gene: 9. CDR3 length: 14 residues. The V gene's germline CDR1 is LGHDT and CDR2 YNNKEL (reference sequence). CDR3: CASCITGGGTEAFF. CDR3 coding DNA: TGTGCCAGCTGCATCACAGGGGGTGGCACTGAAGCTTTCTTT.

About this clone: A junction end diverges from the germline sequence, so it may reflect a read error. This rearrangement joins TRBV7-2 to TRBJ2-1, with 8 bases fitting TRBD2. The CDR3 has 13 residues. Germline V lookup: CDR1 SGHTA, CDR2 FQGNSA. DNA of the CDR3: TGTGCCAGCAGCCCGCCCGGAGAGGGACTAGAAATCTTC. Translation: CASSPPGEGLEIF.

This clone was seen more than once but under ten times. The chain employs TRBV2 and TRBJ2-1, with 12 bases aligning to TRBD2. This CDR3 is built from 15 residues. Germline V gene data show CDR1 as SNHLY and CDR2 as FYNNEI. V shed 10 bases, J shed 2 bases, and the junction held 6 bases outside the gene matches. The CDR3 coding sequence is TGTGCCAACCCGGGACTAGCGGGTACCTACAATGAGCAGTTCTTC. Encoded protein: CANPGLAGTYNEQFF.

CDR3 DNA: TGTGCCAGCAGTTTCGCCCCCGATCCTGCCCAAAAACTGTTTTTT. This encodes CASSFAPDPAQKLFF. The V and J genes are TRBV28 and TRBJ1-4; no reliable D call. CDR1 MDHEN and CDR2 SYDVKM come from the germline V gene. The CDR3 extends over 15 amino acids. V lost 3 bases to trimming and J lost 9 bases, with 17 bases between them.

The table lists this clone with a count of one. The chain has TRBV19 and TRBJ1-1, with D perhaps matching TRBD1 (5 bases). CDR1 is LNHDA, CDR2 SQIVND, per germline (reference sequence). The CDR3 consists of 14 residues. V gave up 7 bases and J gave up 4 bases, with 16 bases separating them. The CDR3 sequence is CASKRGTGGTEAFF. CDR3 in DNA: TGTGCCAGTAAGAGGGGTACAGGAGGCACTGAAGCTTTCTTT.